These 27 T cell receptor beta chains were sequenced from one sample in a study of cytomegalovirus exposure and HLA in healthy donors. Primers for the PCR totalled 60 Vbeta and 13 Jbeta. Some clones are missing from TCRdb's copy, which holds only in-frame ones; the method was immunoSEQ multiplex PCR. The table records about 89,000 clones, over 8% of them present only once. Sequenced: PBMCs. These receptors were collected from a man over 45 in good health and CMV-seropositive.

This clone has more than one count but fewer than ten. The rearrangement links TRBV4-1 to TRBJ2-7, with TRBD1 matching 8 bases. The CDR3 consists of 17 residues. CDR1 is MGHRA, CDR2 YSYEKL, per germline. The V and J ends lost 4 bases and 0 bases, in that order; junction bases with no gene match: 11. The CDR3 nucleotides read TGCGCCAGCAGCCTTACGCCCGGACAGGGAGCCTCCTACGAGCAGTACTTC. Translation: CASSLTPGQGASYEQYF.

The genes are TRBV5-6 and TRBJ2-5, with unresolved D. This CDR3 spans 13 amino acids. The V end was cut by 4 bases, the J end by 5 bases, with 12 bases between. The germline V gene has CDR1 SGHDT and CDR2 YYEEEE. The DNA for the CDR3 is TGTGCCAGCAGCCCCCCGATACGGGAGACCCAGTACTTC. Protein product: CASSPPIRETQYF.

The chain has TRBV6-6 and TRBJ1-2; 7 bases agree with TRBD1. The CDR3 contains 11 residues. The junction had 2 bases not matched to a gene; V was cut back by 6 bases and J by 7 bases. The V gene's germline CDR1 is MNHNY and CDR2 SVGAGI (reference sequence). CDR3 region: CASRTGFGYTF. CDR3 sequence (DNA): TGTGCCAGCAGGACAGGGTTTGGCTACACCTTC.

This chain connects TRBV5-1 to TRBJ2-1, with 11 bases fitting TRBD2. The J segment lost 1 base and the V segment lost 4 bases, leaving 10 bases of the junction unmatched. The CDR3 extends over 18 amino acids. CDR1 is SGHRS, CDR2 YFSETQ, per germline. The CDR3 spells CASSRGTSGTKSYNEQFF. CDR3 nucleotides: TGCGCCAGCAGCAGAGGGACTAGCGGTACCAAATCCTACAATGAGCAGTTCTTC.

V gene TRBV18 combines with J gene TRBJ1-6, with D hard to call. This CDR3 has 13 residues. V dropped 6 bases and J dropped 6 bases, with 9 bases sitting between them. Germline CDR1 is KGHSH and CDR2 is LQKENI. CDR3 residues: CASSTERNSPLHF. In DNA form, the CDR3 reads TGTGCCAGCTCCACGGAGCGTAATTCACCCCTCCACTTT.

This chain connects TRBV2 to TRBJ1-2, with no clear D. The V gene's germline CDR1 is SNHLY and CDR2 FYNNEI. The CDR3 contains 13 residues. Trimming stripped 4 bases from V and 2 bases from J, with 8 bases between. The CDR3 DNA reads TGTGCCAGCAGTGTACAGACCAACTATGGCTACACCTTC. It translates to CASSVQTNYGYTF.

The chain couples TRBV19 to TRBJ1-5; 11 nucleotides match TRBD1. Germline-derived CDR1 and CDR2 are LNHDA and SQIVND (reference sequence). The V gene end was trimmed by 5 bases and the J gene end by 6 bases; junction bases not matched to a gene: 6. The CDR3 length is 15 residues. The CDR3 region has the DNA TGTGCCAGTAGTCCCCGGACAGGGGGCGGTCAGCCCCAGCATTTT. Translation: CASSPRTGGGQPQHF.

This chain uses TRBV28 with TRBJ2-5; TRBD2 aligns across 7 bases. This CDR3 comprises 14 residues. Losses at the gene ends were 2 bases for V and 2 bases for J; bases not matched to a gene: 2. Per the germline V gene, CDR1 is MDHEN and CDR2 is SYDVKM. CDR3 in DNA: TGTGCCAGCAGTTTAAGCGGGAATCAAGAGACCCAGTACTTC. Translation gives CASSLSGNQETQYF. The whole variable domain, filled in from reference TRBV28 and TRBJ2-5, reads DVKVTQSSRYLVKRTGEKVFLECVQDMDHENMFWYRQDPGLGLRLIYFSYDVKMKEKGDIPEGYSVSREKKERFSLILESASTNQTSMYLCASSLSGNQETQYFGPGTRLLVL.

The chain carries TRBV9 and TRBJ1-3, with D perhaps matching TRBD1 (5 bases). Trimming took off 0 bases at V and 2 bases at J, with 12 bases between the two ends. The CDR3 is 16 residues long. CDR1 and CDR2 from the germline V gene are SGDLS and YYNGEE. CDR3 in amino acids: CASSVGLAGTGNTIYF. CDR3 sequence (DNA): TGTGCCAGCAGCGTAGGTCTCGCAGGGACTGGAAACACCATATATTTT. The variable domain in full, with the rest retrieved from reference TRBV9 and TRBJ1-3, is DSGVTQTPKHLITATGQRVTLRCSPRSGDLSVYWYQQSLDQGLQFLIQYYNGEERAKGNILERFSAQQFPDLHSELNLSSLELGDSALYFCASSVGLAGTGNTIYFGEGSWLTVV.

This clone was detected only a few times. The V call is TRBV9, the J call TRBJ2-2; 7 bases line up with TRBD1. V was clipped by 1 base and J by 3 bases; unmatched bases: 15. CDR1 is SGDLS and CDR2 is YYNGEE in the germline V gene. CDR3 length equals 19 residues. Here the CDR3 DNA reads TGTGCCAGCAGCGTATCCCCCTCGAGAGGGGGCAGGGACACCGGGGAGCTGTTTTTT. Amino acid sequence: CASSVSPSRGGRDTGELFF.

This clone was recorded a few times. The chain links TRBV5-6 to TRBJ1-3; D uncertain. Germline CDR1 is SGHDT and CDR2 is YYEEEE. V was clipped by 3 bases and J by 0 bases, with 13 bases between them. The CDR3 sequence is 16 residues long. The CDR3 reads CASSYRSPSSGNTIYF. CDR3 nucleotide sequence: TGTGCCAGCAGCTATCGCAGTCCAAGCTCTGGAAACACCATATATTTT.

This clone was detected ten times or more. This chain uses TRBV6-1 with TRBJ2-1; 9 bases align to TRBD1. Germline trimming cut 10 bases from V and 8 bases from J; bases unmatched to any gene: 12. This CDR3 is built from 14 residues. Germline CDR1 and CDR2: MNHNS and SASEGT. The CDR3 DNA follows: TGTGCCACGTTATCCCGGGACAGGGTCTATGAGCAGTTCTTC. Encoded protein: CATLSRDRVYEQFF.

Points on this clone: Other DNA sequences from this sample encode an identical CDR3 as well. J is TRBJ2-7 and V is TRBV19; 7 nucleotides align to TRBD1. CDR1 and CDR2 from the germline V gene are LNHDA and SQIVND (reference sequence). Trimming cost V 6 bases and J 3 bases; bases outside gene matches: 2. This CDR3 has 12 amino acids. Written as DNA, the CDR3 is TGTGCCAGTAGCTCAGGGGGCTACGAGCAGTACTTC. This translates into CASSSGGYEQYF.

In regard to this clone: No conserved phenylalanine or tryptophan is present at the end of the CDR3, so a read error is the likely explanation. The CDR3 protein is CASSLAVNYGYTV. In DNA, the CDR3 is TGTGCCAGCAGCTTAGCAGTTAACTATGGCTACACCGTC. The chain is built from TRBV7-9 and TRBJ1-2, with D uncertain. This CDR3 region has 13 residues. Germline V lookup: CDR1 SEHNR, CDR2 FQNEAQ (reference sequence). The V gene lost 0 bases and the J gene lost 1 base, with 3 bases spanning the gap.

This clone was detected a few times. The chain links TRBV27 to TRBJ1-1, with 7 nucleotides matching TRBD1. The ends lost 4 bases at V and 1 base at J; junction bases unmatched: 3. The CDR3 totals 14 residues. Germline-derived CDR1 and CDR2 are MNHEY and SMNVEV (reference sequence). CDR3 nucleotides: TGTGCCAGCAGTTCGCGGACAGGGAACACTGAAGCTTTCTTT. It translates to CASSSRTGNTEAFF.

This clone was found a few times. The V gene is TRBV27, the J gene TRBJ1-6, with TRBD1 matching over 8 bases. Germline CDR1 and CDR2: MNHEY and SMNVEV (reference sequence). After removal of 5 bases from V and 9 bases from J, the junction contained 9 bases not matched to a gene. This CDR3 has 15 residues. The CDR3 here is CASSPRQGLSSPLHF. The CDR3 nucleotides read TGTGCCAGCAGTCCCCGACAGGGGTTAAGTTCACCCCTCCACTTT.

This clone was observed a handful of times. V gene TRBV6-1 combines with J gene TRBJ2-4, with TRBD1 matching over 10 bases. V dropped 8 bases and J dropped 11; count of bases not matched to a gene: 6. The CDR3 contains 12 residues. Germline CDR1 reads MNHNS; CDR2 reads SASEGT. CDR3 sequence reads: CASAGTGVLQYF. The CDR3 coding sequence is TGTGCCAGCGCCGGGACAGGGGTTCTTCAGTACTTC.

The rearrangement links TRBV6-5 to TRBJ1-1, with 8 nucleotides matching TRBD1. This CDR3 spans 14 amino acids. Germline CDR1 reads MNHEY; CDR2 reads SVGAGI. V was clipped by 8 bases and J by 5 bases; unmatched bases: 10. CDR3 sequence: CASLPTGGRTEAFF. CDR3 nucleotide sequence: TGTGCCAGCTTACCAACAGGGGGAAGAACTGAAGCTTTCTTT.

This chain joins TRBV5-5 and TRBJ2-3; 8 bases agree with TRBD2. Germline CDR1 reads SGHKS; CDR2 reads YYEKEE (reference sequence). J gave up 6 bases and V 1 base, and 7 bases lay outside the gene matches. This CDR3 comprises 15 residues. The CDR3 loop is CASSLQGLASDTQYF. In DNA form, the CDR3 reads TGTGCCAGCAGCTTGCAAGGACTAGCATCCGATACGCAGTATTTT.

This clone was seen a few times. The chain combines TRBV6-1 with TRBJ1-5; 10 bases map to TRBD1. In germline, CDR1 is MNHNS, CDR2 SASEGT. V gave up 0 bases and J gave up 6 bases; unmatched junction bases: 5. The CDR3 is 16 residues long. CDR3 protein: CASSEAPTGGRQPQHF. In DNA form, the CDR3 reads TGTGCCAGCAGTGAAGCGCCGACAGGGGGCCGTCAGCCCCAGCATTTT.

This clone was observed a few times. The chain uses TRBV19 and TRBJ2-1, with 12 bases fitting TRBD2. This CDR3 spans 15 amino acids. Germline V CDR1 and CDR2: LNHDA, SQIVND (reference sequence). Germline trimming cut 3 bases from V and 9 bases from J; bases unmatched to any gene: 6. The DNA of the CDR3 is TGTGCCAGTAGTATTTCTAGCGGGAGGGCCGTTGAGCAGTTCTTC. Encoded protein: CASSISSGRAVEQFF.

The rearrangement uses TRBV28 and TRBJ1-4, with 8 bases lining up with TRBD1. Germline V gene data show CDR1 as MDHEN and CDR2 as SYDVKM. The V and J ends lost 6 bases and 6 bases, in that order; junction bases with no gene match: 6. The CDR3 is 14 residues long. DNA for the CDR3: TGTGCCAGCAGCGCCCAGGGGGCGGATGAAAAACTGTTTTTT. This encodes CASSAQGADEKLFF.

This clone was found a few times. The V and J genes are TRBV5-1 and TRBJ1-1, with 9 bases fitting TRBD1. The V gene's germline CDR1 is SGHRS and CDR2 YFSETQ. With V trimmed by 1 base and J by 7 bases, 5 bases remained unmatched. This CDR3 has 14 amino acids. The CDR3 DNA follows: TGCGCCAGCAGCTTGATACAGGGGGCAGGTGAAGCTTTCTTT. Residues: CASSLIQGAGEAFF.

The sample holds a few counts of this clone. The chain carries TRBV5-4 and TRBJ1-1, with a tentative D call TRBD1 (6 bases). Germline V gene sequence: CDR1 SGHNT, CDR2 YYREEE (reference sequence). Trimming took off 4 bases at V and 9 bases at J, with 25 bases between the two ends. The CDR3 runs to 16 residues. CDR3 sequence reads: CASSIPSDSQRSKAFF. The CDR3 coding sequence is TGTGCCAGCAGCATACCCTCGGACAGCCAGAGATCCAAAGCTTTCTTT.

The sample holds a few counts of this clone. The chain links TRBV11-2 to TRBJ2-2, with 13 positions matching TRBD2. Germline CDR1 is SGHAT and CDR2 is FQNNGV. The CDR3 sequence is 17 residues long. The V gene end was trimmed by 4 bases and the J gene end by 2 bases; junction bases not matched to a gene: 4. CDR3 sequence reads: CASSSGLAGPNTGELFF. CDR3 bases: TGTGCCAGCAGCTCGGGACTAGCGGGACCAAACACCGGGGAGCTGTTTTTT. The complete variable domain, with remaining parts taken from reference TRBV11-2 and TRBJ2-2, reads EAGVAQSPRYKIIEKRQSVAFWCNPISGHATLYWYQQILGQGPKLLIQFQNNGVVDDSQLPKDRFSAERLKGVDSTLKIQPAKLEDSAVYLCASSSGLAGPNTGELFFGEGSRLTVL.

This chain connects TRBV9 to TRBJ1-1, with D possibly matching TRBD1 (6 bases). Trimming stripped 4 bases from V and 3 bases from J, with 28 bases between. The CDR3 contains 19 residues. Looked up from germline, CDR1 is SGDLS and CDR2 is YYNGEE. CDR3 coding DNA: TGTGCCAGCAGCCCCCTCTTGACAGGTGCGATCGGTTTTGACACTGAAGCTTTCTTT. Protein product: CASSPLLTGAIGFDTEAFF.

In its sample, this clone was seen a few times. This chain joins TRBV4-2 and TRBJ2-5; 8 nucleotides align to TRBD2. This CDR3 is 14 amino acids long. The germline gives CDR1 LGHNA, CDR2 YNFKEQ. V shed 6 bases, J shed 0 bases, and the junction held 3 bases outside the gene matches. In nucleotides, the CDR3 is TGTGCCAGCAGACATAGCGGGAACCAAGAGACCCAGTACTTC. This sequence encodes CASRHSGNQETQYF.